This T cell receptor beta chain was documented in a study of OX40 agonist ivuxolimab in advanced cancers. Study information: Every patient in dose escalation had hepatocellular carcinoma, melanoma, renal cell or head and neck cancer.

As for this clone: Its antigen is currently unknown.

Samples were taken at baseline and on day 1 of cycles 4 and 7. The method was immunoSEQ multiplex PCR; TCRdb's version includes in-frame clones alone and lacks a portion of them. This sample has 8,500 to 13,000 clones, with 60% to 85% found just once. CDR1 and CDR2 (germline): MNHEY, SMNVEV (reference sequence). The CDR3 has 16 residues. V shed 0 bases and J 8 bases; nucleotides not matched to a gene: 10. Findings and caveats of the study: CD8+ T cells were the subset that, on average, had more expanded clones than CD4+.

This TCR was recovered from an adult with an advanced solid tumor such as melanoma, head and neck, liver or kidney cancer. The gene calls are TRBV27 and TRBJ2-1; 7 bases are a match to TRBD2. Specimen: CD4+ or CD8+ T cells sorted from blood, collected in a trial of the OX40 agonist ivuxolimab. The DNA of the CDR3 is TGTGCCAGCAGTTTATCGACTAGCAGAGTACACCATGAGCAGTTCTTC. Translated: CASSLSTSRVHHEQFF.